This T cell receptor (beta chain) emerged from a study of T-cell memory formation after mild COVID-19. TCRdb independently ran MiXCR on the 5' RACE reads; one entry per CDR3 protein. The table has around 80,000 distinct CDR3 sequences, approximately 15% seen once. This clonotype occurred a few times. Its antigen remains unknown. Study observations and caveats: Cross-reactive memory apparently joined, as some responding clones appeared in pre-infection memory.

Material: PBMCs or a T cell subset sorted from them (not recorded which). The clonotype originates from an adult woman who had mild COVID-19 (a few samples of this study predate the infection). Cell type and time point are not known.

DNA for the CDR3: TGTGCCAGCACAGCGTCAGGACTCTACGAGCAGTACTTC. It is translated as CASTASGLYEQYF. The chain combines TRBV2 with TRBJ2-7; maybe TRBD2 (5 bases). Trimming stripped 7 bases from V and 3 bases from J, with 13 bases between. The germline gives CDR1 SNHLY, CDR2 FYNNEI. The CDR3 spans 13 residues. Filled out from reference TRBV2 and TRBJ2-7, the complete variable domain reads EPEVTQTPSHQVTQMGQEVILRCVPISNHLYFYWYRQILGQKVEFLVSFYNNEISEKSEIFDDQFSVERPDGSNFTLKIRSTKLEDSAMYFCASTASGLYEQYFGPGTRLTVT.